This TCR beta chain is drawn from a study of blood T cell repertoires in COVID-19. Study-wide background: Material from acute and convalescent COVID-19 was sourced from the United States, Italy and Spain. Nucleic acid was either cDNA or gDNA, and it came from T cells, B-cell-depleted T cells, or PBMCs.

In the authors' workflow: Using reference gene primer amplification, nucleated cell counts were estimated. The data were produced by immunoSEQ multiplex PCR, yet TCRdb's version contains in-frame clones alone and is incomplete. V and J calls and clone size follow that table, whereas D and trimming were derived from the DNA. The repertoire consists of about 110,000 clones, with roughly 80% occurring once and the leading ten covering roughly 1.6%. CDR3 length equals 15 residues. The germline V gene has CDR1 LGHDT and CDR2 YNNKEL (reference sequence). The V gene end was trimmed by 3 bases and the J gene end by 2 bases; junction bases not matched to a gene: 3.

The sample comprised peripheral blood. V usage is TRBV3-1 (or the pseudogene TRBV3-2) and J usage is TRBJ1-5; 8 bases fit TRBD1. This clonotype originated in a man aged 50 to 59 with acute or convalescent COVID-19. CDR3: CASSQDRDGNQPQHF. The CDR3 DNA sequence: TGTGCCAGCAGCCAGGACAGGGATGGCAATCAGCCCCAGCATTTT.